The 17 T cell receptor beta chains below were found in one sample sequenced in a study of cytomegalovirus exposure and HLA in healthy donors. Method: immunoSEQ multiplex PCR; TCRdb's copy keeps in-frame clones and lacks some. Of more than 100,000 clones listed, about 90% are singletons. Sequenced material: PBMCs. The receptors were sampled from a man aged 25-45 years in good health and CMV-seronegative.

The chain employs TRBV29-1 and TRBJ2-2, with 7 bases fitting TRBD2. Trimming at V came to 2 bases and at J to 0 bases, leaving 3 bases not matched to a gene. Germline V gene sequence: CDR1 SQVTM, CDR2 ANQGSEA. The CDR3 covers 15 residues. The CDR3 DNA reads as TGCAGCGTTGAATTAGCGGGCACGAACACCGGGGAGCTGTTTTTT. This translates into CSVELAGTNTGELFF.

This chain joins TRBV19 and TRBJ1-2, with 9 bases identical to TRBD1. V shed 5 bases, J shed 1 base, and the junction held 11 bases outside the gene matches. The germline V gene encodes CDR1 LNHDA and CDR2 SQIVND (reference sequence). CDR3 length equals 17 residues. The CDR3 nucleotides are TGTGCCAGTAGTTACCACGGACAGGGGATCGATAACTATGGCTACACCTTC. Its translation: CASSYHGQGIDNYGYTF.

The chain joins TRBV6-5 to TRBJ2-3; TRBD2 aligns across 7 bases. Looked up from germline, CDR1 is MNHEY and CDR2 is SVGAGI. Losses at the gene ends were 6 bases for V and 5 bases for J; bases not matched to a gene: 8. The CDR3 is made up of 14 amino acids. The CDR3 protein is CASRDQGGGDTQYF. CDR3 DNA: TGTGCCAGCAGGGACCAAGGCGGGGGAGATACGCAGTATTTT.

V is TRBV9 and J is TRBJ2-1; 12 bases match TRBD2. Per germline, CDR1 SGDLS and CDR2 YYNGEE. Germline trimming cut 3 bases from V and 4 bases from J; bases unmatched to any gene: 5. The CDR3 has 16 residues. CDR3 residues: CASSGLTSGRYNEQFF. The CDR3 DNA reads TGTGCCAGCAGCGGCCTTACTAGCGGGAGGTACAATGAGCAGTTCTTC.

The chain has TRBV30 and TRBJ2-1; maybe TRBD2 (5 bases). The CDR3 has 13 amino acids. CDR1 is GTSNPN, CDR2 SVGIG, per germline (reference sequence). Between the trimmed V and J ends, which lost 1 base and 3 bases, there was a span of 7 bases. CDR3 coding DNA: TGTGCCTGGAGTGACGGACTCTACAATGAGCAGTTCTTC. Protein sequence: CAWSDGLYNEQFF. The entire variable domain, with the rest obtained from reference TRBV30 and TRBJ2-1, is as follows: SQTIHQWPATLVQPVGSPLSLECTVEGTSNPNLYWYRQAAGRGLQLLFYSVGIGQISSEVPQNLSASRPQDRQFILSSKKLLLSDSGFYLCAWSDGLYNEQFFGPGTRLTVL.

This clone was counted only a few times. The chain links TRBV19 to TRBJ1-2; a weak D match, TRBD1 (6 bases). Trimming pared 7 bases from V and 1 base from J, leaving 7 bases between. This CDR3 is built from 12 residues. Per the germline V gene, CDR1 is LNHDA and CDR2 is SQIVND (reference sequence). CDR3 in DNA: TGTGCCAGTATACAGGGTAACTATGGCTACACCTTC. Encoded protein: CASIQGNYGYTF.

The sample holds one count of this clone. The chain recombines TRBV11-3 with TRBJ2-5, with D possibly being TRBD1 (5 bases). Germline values: CDR1 SGHNT, CDR2 YENEEA. The CDR3 contains 13 residues. With 5 bases removed from V and 3 bases from J, the gap between germline ends came to 10 bases. The CDR3, as DNA: TGTGCCAGCAGCGCGACAGCAAAAGAGACCCAGTACTTC. Residues: CASSATAKETQYF.

The rearrangement joins TRBV11-2 to TRBJ1-2, with D perhaps matching TRBD1 (6 bases). The length of the CDR3 is 13 residues. The germline V gene encodes CDR1 SGHAT and CDR2 FQNNGV. Trimming cost V 7 bases and J 4 bases, with 13 bases left between them. CDR3 residues: CASTVGGSYGYTF. The CDR3, as DNA: TGTGCCAGCACCGTAGGGGGAAGCTATGGCTACACCTTC.

The chain has TRBV5-6 and TRBJ2-3; D possibly corresponds to TRBD2 (6 bases). The CDR3 is 18 residues long. Germline CDR1 SGHDT, CDR2 YYEEEE. Trimming removed 0 bases from V and 1 base from J, with 18 bases in between. CDR3 in DNA: TGTGCCAGCAGCTTGGGGGTAGCGGAGGACCTCCGCACAGATACGCAGTATTTT. Its translation: CASSLGVAEDLRTDTQYF.

This chain joins TRBV10-1 and TRBJ2-5, with TRBD1 identical over 7 bases. CDR1 is WNHNN and CDR2 is SYGVQD in the germline V gene (reference sequence). J gave up 5 bases and V 3 bases, and 3 bases lay outside the gene matches. The CDR3 is 13 residues long. The CDR3 nucleotides read TGCGCCAGCAGTGAAGGGACAGCGGAGACCCAGTACTTC. Amino acid sequence: CASSEGTAETQYF.

The table lists this clone with a count of one. This chain joins TRBV9 and TRBJ2-7; 11 bases are shared with TRBD1. The germline CDR1 and CDR2 sequences are SGDLS and YYNGEE. V trimming: 0 bases; J trimming: 4 bases; junction bases outside the gene matches: 6. This CDR3 spans 16 amino acids. CDR3 residues: CASSVGVGQGVYEQYF. In DNA form, the CDR3 reads TGTGCCAGCAGCGTAGGAGTGGGACAGGGGGTATACGAGCAGTACTTC.

The V call is TRBV7-2, the J call TRBJ2-3; TRBD2 matches at 7 bases. V shed 0 bases, J shed 2 bases, and the junction held 2 bases outside the gene matches. This CDR3 has 15 residues. In germline, CDR1 is SGHTA, CDR2 FQGNSA. The CDR3 DNA is TGTGCCAGCAGCTTAGCGGGAGGGCCCACAGATACGCAGTATTTT. Amino acids: CASSLAGGPTDTQYF.

The rearrangement joins TRBV10-2 to TRBJ1-5, with D perhaps TRBD1 (5 bases). Deletions cut 5 bases from V and 4 bases from J, with 12 bases between. In germline, CDR1 is WSHSY, CDR2 SAAADI. The CDR3 contains 14 residues. The CDR3 loop reads CASSRPGMNQPQHF. DNA of the CDR3: TGCGCCAGCAGTCGCCCAGGGATGAATCAGCCCCAGCATTTT.

This clone was seen once. Within the sample, other DNA sequences also encode this same CDR3. The chain joins TRBV29-1 to TRBJ1-1; D not resolved. The V and J ends lost 3 bases and 3 bases respectively, with 8 bases between them. This CDR3 comprises 12 residues. Germline-derived CDR1 and CDR2 are SQVTM and ANQGSEA. The CDR3 DNA follows: TGCAGCGTTGAGCGGCGGGACACTGAAGCTTTCTTT. It specifies CSVERRDTEAFF.

The V gene is TRBV7-2, the J gene TRBJ2-7, with 10 bases that match TRBD2. Germline V gene data show CDR1 as SGHTA and CDR2 as FQGNSA. CDR3 length equals 14 residues. The V and J ends lost 5 bases and 0 bases, in that order; junction bases with no gene match: 1. In DNA form, the CDR3 reads TGTGCCAGCAGCGGGACTAGCGACTCCTACGAGCAGTACTTC. This codes for CASSGTSDSYEQYF. The complete variable domain, with remaining parts taken from reference TRBV7-2 and TRBJ2-7, reads GAGVSQSPSNKVTEKGKDVELRCDPISGHTALYWYRQSLGQGLEFLIYFQGNSAPDKSGLPSDRFSAERTGGSVSTLTIQRTQQEDSAVYLCASSGTSDSYEQYFGPGTRLTVT.

The chain employs TRBV5-4 and TRBJ1-5; D is undetermined. This CDR3 comprises 14 residues. V shed 0 bases and J shed 6 bases, with 10 bases lying between them. Germline V CDR1 and CDR2: SGHNT, YYREEE (reference sequence). CDR3 in amino acids: CASSLEGRSQPQHF. The CDR3, as DNA: TGTGCCAGCAGCTTGGAAGGGAGGAGTCAGCCCCAGCATTTT.

This clone was counted between two and nine times. The chain has TRBV7-3 and TRBJ2-2; D unclear. V dropped 5 bases and J dropped 5 bases, with 9 bases sitting between them. This CDR3 has 13 amino acids. Germline assignment: CDR1 SGHTA and CDR2 FQGTGA. CDR3 region: CASSPEFTGELFF. In DNA, the CDR3 is TGTGCCAGCAGCCCCGAGTTTACCGGGGAGCTGTTTTTT.